One sample yielded the 3 T cell receptor beta chains listed below, sequenced in a study of T cells after yellow fever vaccination. MiXCR, applied by TCRdb to the 5' RACE reads, yields one record per CDR3 protein. This sample has under 400,000 distinct CDR3 sequences, with under 15% found just once. The input for sequencing was CD4+ T cells sorted from PBMCs, taken 15 days after the yellow fever booster vaccination. These TCRs come from a young man who received the YFV17D yellow fever vaccine.

The V call is TRBV6-1, the J call TRBJ1-2; no clear D gene. This CDR3 is 12 amino acids long. The V gene's germline CDR1 is MNHNS and CDR2 SASEGT. V gave up 3 bases and J gave up 4 bases, with 6 bases separating them. The CDR3 sequence: CASSERFYGYTF. Written as DNA, the CDR3 is TGTGCCAGCAGTGAGCGGTTCTATGGCTACACCTTC.

The genes are TRBV11-2 and TRBJ1-4; D not resolved. The CDR3 sequence is 15 residues long. V was cut by 4 bases and J by 0 bases, with 9 bases left in between. The germline V gene has CDR1 SGHAT and CDR2 FQNNGV. CDR3 region: CASSSWGSTNEKLFF. As DNA, the CDR3 is TGTGCCAGCAGCTCATGGGGATCAACTAATGAAAAACTGTTTTTT.

Points on this clonotype: Since a much larger clone is just one base distant, this may be a read error. The chain has TRBV4-1 and TRBJ2-3; no reliable D call. The V gene lost 1 base and the J gene lost 1 base, with 6 bases spanning the gap. This CDR3 has 14 amino acids. Per germline, CDR1 MGHRA and CDR2 YSYEKL. The CDR3 region is CASSQGIRTDTQYF. CDR3 nucleotide sequence: TGCGCCAGCAGCCAAGGTATCCGCACAGATACGCAGTATTTT.